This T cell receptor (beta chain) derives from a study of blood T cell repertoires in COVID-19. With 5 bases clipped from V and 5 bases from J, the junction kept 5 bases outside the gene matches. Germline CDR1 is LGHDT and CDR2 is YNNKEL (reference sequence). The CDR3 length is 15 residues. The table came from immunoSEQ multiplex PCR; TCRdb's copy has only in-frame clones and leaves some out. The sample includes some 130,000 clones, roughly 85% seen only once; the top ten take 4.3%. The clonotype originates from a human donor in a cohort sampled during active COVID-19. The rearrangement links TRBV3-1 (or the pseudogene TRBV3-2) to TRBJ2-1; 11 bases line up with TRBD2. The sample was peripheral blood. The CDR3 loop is CASSTTSGAHNEQFF. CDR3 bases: TGTGCCAGCAGCACGACTAGCGGGGCCCACAATGAGCAGTTCTTC.